These T cell receptor beta chains were read from a single sample in a study of chemoradiotherapy in HPV16-positive cancers. Assay: immunoSEQ multiplex PCR; the TCRdb copy retains only in-frame clones and omits some. This table holds around 980 clones, more than 75% found once. The input for sequencing was tumor tissue, taken from a patient who underwent chemoradiotherapy. These receptors were obtained from a human donor with HPV-associated anogenital cancer. The CDR3 runs from the conserved cysteine through the conserved F or W. Fields, in order: clone size, V gene, D gene, J gene, CDR3 protein, CDR3 DNA. The D gene is left open where the match is weak. Where a row states a size, it is once, few, many or the class of an expanded clone; other rows omit it.

few	TRBV29-1	-	TRBJ1-1	CSVARSMEAFF	TGCAGCGTTGCCCGATCGATGGAAGCTTTCTTT
-	TRBV2	-	TRBJ2-7	CASKQDTSYEQYF	TGTGCCAGCAAACAGGACACATCCTACGAGCAGTACTTC
-	TRBV7-9	-	TRBJ1-2	CASSLDQDRGDYGYTF	TGTGCCAGCAGCTTAGACCAGGACAGAGGGGACTATGGCTACACCTTC
-	TRBV7-6	-	TRBJ1-3	CASSPEPDGSGNTIYF	TGTGCCAGCAGCCCTGAACCGGACGGTTCTGGAAACACCATATATTTT
-	TRBV5-1	-	TRBJ2-2	CASSSGTRNTGELFF	TGCGCCAGCAGCTCCGGGACAAGAAACACCGGGGAGCTGTTTTTT
-	TRBV28	-	TRBJ2-2	CASSLGGSWGSQTGELFF	TGTGCCAGCAGTTTAGGGGGTTCATGGGGGAGTCAGACCGGGGAGCTGTTTTTT
-	TRBV28	-	TRBJ2-1	CASSLGGQLFF	TGTGCCAGCAGTTTAGGGGGACAACTGTTCTTC
-	TRBV6-1	-	TRBJ1-1	CASRFGEAEAFF	TGTGCCAGCCGGTTTGGGGAAGCTGAAGCTTTCTTT
-	TRBV18	TRBD1	TRBJ1-1	CASSEGQGQTEAFF	TGTGCCAGCTCGGAAGGACAGGGTCAAACTGAAGCTTTCTTT
few	TRBV19	-	TRBJ2-5	CASSPSGNQETQYF	TGTGCCAGTAGTCCCTCCGGGAACCAAGAGACCCAGTACTTC
-	TRBV9	TRBD1	TRBJ2-3	CASSPGTGYSTDTQYF	TGTGCCAGCAGCCCCGGGACAGGGTATAGCACAGATACGCAGTATTTT
-	TRBV19	-	TRBJ2-1	CASSPDGIMHEQFF	TGTGCCAGTAGTCCGGACGGTATTATGCATGAGCAGTTCTTC
-	TRBV5-1	-	TRBJ1-1	CASTRGGRAGMTEAFF	TGCGCCAGCACCCGGGGGGGGCGTGCGGGGATGACTGAAGCTTTCTTT
-	TRBV10-2	-	TRBJ1-1	CASSVTGWETEAFF	TGCGCCAGCAGTGTAACAGGTTGGGAGACTGAAGCTTTCTTT
once	TRBV29-1	-	TRBJ2-1	CSVDGLAVEQFF	TGCAGCGTTGACGGGCTAGCCGTTGAGCAGTTCTTC
-	TRBV14	-	TRBJ2-7	CASSPGRSFSYEQYF	TGTGCCAGCAGCCCGGGCCGTTCCTTCTCCTACGAGCAGTACTTC
-	TRBV4-3	-	TRBJ1-2	CASSQDFAGDYGYTF	TGCGCCAGCAGCCAAGATTTTGCAGGAGACTATGGCTACACCTTC
-	TRBV27	-	TRBJ1-2	CASSLGVGYGYTF	TGTGCCAGCAGTTTAGGGGTCGGCTATGGCTACACCTTC
-	TRBV19	TRBD1	TRBJ1-4	CASSTGGASNEKLFF	TGTGCCAGTAGTACAGGGGGGGCTTCTAATGAAAAACTGTTTTTT
-	TRBV2	TRBD1	TRBJ2-2	CASSTTGGAGGELFF	TGTGCCAGCAGTACGACAGGGGGCGCGGGCGGGGAGCTGTTTTTT
-	TRBV2	TRBD1	TRBJ1-1	CASREGQGITEAFF	TGTGCCAGCAGGGAGGGACAGGGGATAACTGAAGCTTTCTTT
-	TRBV7-8	-	TRBJ1-1	CASSLAFRGVAFF	TGTGCCAGCAGCTTAGCTTTCAGGGGAGTAGCTTTCTTT
-	TRBV6-6	-	TRBJ1-4	CASSSDDRMVNEKLFF	TGTGCCAGCAGTTCCGACGACAGGATGGTTAATGAAAAACTGTTTTTT
-	TRBV19	TRBD2	TRBJ2-2	CASRPGLAGAGELFF	TGTGCCAGTAGACCGGGACTAGCGGGAGCCGGGGAGCTGTTTTTT
-	TRBV5-6	-	TRBJ1-4	CASRGTNEKLFF	TGTGCCAGCAGGGGAACTAATGAAAAACTGTTTTTT
few	TRBV5-1	-	TRBJ2-2	CASSFPGELFF	TGCGCCAGCAGCTTCCCCGGGGAGCTGTTTTTT
few	TRBV5-5	-	TRBJ2-7	CASSFTSWQYF	TGTGCCAGCAGCTTCACTAGCTGGCAGTACTTC
-	TRBV7-9	TRBD1	TRBJ1-5	CASSLDGDRGSQPQHF	TGTGCCAGCAGCTTAGATGGGGACAGGGGAAGTCAGCCCCAGCATTTT
-	TRBV7-8	-	TRBJ2-1	CASSPQGRDSYNEQFF	TGTGCCAGCAGCCCTCAGGGACGGGACTCCTACAATGAGCAGTTCTTC
-	TRBV4-2	TRBD1	TRBJ2-7	CASSLPQGAYEQYF	TGTGCCAGCAGCCTCCCACAGGGGGCCTACGAGCAGTACTTC
-	TRBV5-1	-	TRBJ1-1	CASSPVMNTEAFF	TGCGCCAGCAGCCCTGTAATGAACACTGAAGCTTTCTTT
-	TRBV29-1	TRBD1	TRBJ1-1	CSVDSGTGKPEAFF	TGCAGCGTTGATTCCGGGACAGGGAAGCCTGAAGCTTTCTTT
once	TRBV6-6	-	TRBJ2-1	CASSPVVGHEQFF	TGTGCCAGCAGTCCCGTTGTGGGTCATGAGCAGTTCTTC
few	TRBV9	-	TRBJ2-5	CASSVEGLQETQYF	TGTGCCAGCAGCGTAGAGGGTCTGCAAGAGACCCAGTACTTC
-	TRBV7-2	-	TRBJ1-6	CASSLGVQYNSPLHF	TGTGCCAGCAGCTTAGGGGTACAGTATAATTCACCCCTCCACTTT
-	TRBV10-3	TRBD2	TRBJ2-5	CAISESGGKQETQYF	TGTGCCATCAGTGAATCGGGGGGGAAGCAAGAGACCCAGTACTTC
-	TRBV5-1	TRBD2	TRBJ2-5	CASSLKFGGLAGHQETQYF	TGCGCCAGCAGCTTGAAATTTGGTGGGCTAGCGGGACACCAAGAGACCCAGTACTTC
-	TRBV6-1	-	TRBJ2-7	CASSTRQNIGYEQYF	TGTGCCAGCAGTACTCGACAGAATATTGGGTACGAGCAGTACTTC
-	TRBV7-9	TRBD2	TRBJ2-5	CASSDSGGSEETQYF	TGTGCCAGCAGCGATAGCGGGGGGTCCGAAGAGACCCAGTACTTC
-	TRBV19	-	TRBJ2-4	CASSAGAISGLDIQYF	TGTGCCAGTAGTGCTGGAGCGATCTCGGGTTTAGACATTCAGTACTTC
-	TRBV29-1	TRBD1	TRBJ2-2	CSVCKTGKTGELFF	TGCAGCGTTTGCAAGACAGGGAAAACCGGGGAGCTGTTTTTT
-	TRBV2	-	TRBJ2-5	CASRAPSDKETQYF	TGTGCCAGCAGGGCCCCAAGCGACAAAGAGACCCAGTACTTC
-	TRBV6-5	TRBD1	TRBJ1-2	CASGGTGSNYGYTF	TGTGCCAGCGGGGGGACAGGGTCTAACTATGGCTACACCTTC
-	TRBV27	TRBD2	TRBJ2-1	CASSRTLAGGSYNEQFF	TGTGCCAGCAGTCGAACGTTAGCGGGGGGCTCCTACAATGAGCAGTTCTTC
-	TRBV6-5	TRBD2	TRBJ2-1	CASSYSASGVYNEQFF	TGTGCCAGCAGTTACTCAGCTAGCGGGGTATACAATGAGCAGTTCTTC
-	TRBV14	-	TRBJ2-5	CASSQAPQETQYF	TGTGCCAGCAGCCAAGCGCCACAAGAGACCCAGTACTTC
-	TRBV5-6	TRBD1	TRBJ1-4	CASSQTTGGNEKLFF	TGTGCCAGCAGCCAAACGACAGGGGGAAATGAAAAACTGTTTTTT
-	TRBV7-9	TRBD2	TRBJ2-3	CASSYKQREEDTQYF	TGTGCCAGCAGCTATAAACAGCGGGAGGAAGATACGCAGTATTTT
few	TRBV5-1	TRBD2	TRBJ2-7	CASSLMSGGNYEQYF	TGCGCCAGCAGCTTGATGAGCGGGGGCAACTACGAGCAGTACTTC
-	TRBV6-1	TRBD1	TRBJ1-2	CASSAGTGAIDYTF	TGTGCCAGCAGTGCCGGGACAGGGGCTATCGACTACACCTTC
-	TRBV7-8	-	TRBJ2-1	CASSLRDQVWHEQFF	TGTGCCAGCAGCTTACGGGACCAGGTTTGGCATGAGCAGTTCTTC
-	TRBV29-1	TRBD2	TRBJ2-3	CSGTRGELTDTQYF	TGCAGCGGAACCCGGGGGGAGTTGACAGATACGCAGTATTTT
-	TRBV5-1	TRBD2	TRBJ2-2	CASSPGGARTGELFF	TGCGCCAGCAGCCCCGGGGGGGCGAGGACCGGGGAGCTGTTTTTT
-	TRBV27	TRBD1	TRBJ1-2	CASSLTGGEGYTF	TGTGCCAGCAGTTTGACAGGGGGGGAGGGCTACACCTTC
-	TRBV4-2	TRBD1	TRBJ2-6	CASSHAPGQGISGANVLTF	TGTGCCAGCAGCCATGCTCCGGGACAGGGAATATCAGGGGCCAACGTCCTGACTTTC